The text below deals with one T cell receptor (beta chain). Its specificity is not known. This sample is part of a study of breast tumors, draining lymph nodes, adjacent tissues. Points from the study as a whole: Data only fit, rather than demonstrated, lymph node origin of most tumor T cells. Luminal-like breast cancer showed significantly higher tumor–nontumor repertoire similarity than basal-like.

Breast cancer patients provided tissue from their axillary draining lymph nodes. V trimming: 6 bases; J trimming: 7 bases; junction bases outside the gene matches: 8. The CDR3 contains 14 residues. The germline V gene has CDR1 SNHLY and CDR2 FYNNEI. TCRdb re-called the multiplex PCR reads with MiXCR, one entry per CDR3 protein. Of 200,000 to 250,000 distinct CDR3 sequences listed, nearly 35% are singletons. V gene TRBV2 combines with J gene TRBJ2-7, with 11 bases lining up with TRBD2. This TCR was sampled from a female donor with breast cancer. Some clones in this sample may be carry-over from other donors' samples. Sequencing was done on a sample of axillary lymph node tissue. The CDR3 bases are TGTGCCAGCAGGGGGACTAGCGGCATCCAAGAGCAGTACTTC. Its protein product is CASRGTSGIQEQYF. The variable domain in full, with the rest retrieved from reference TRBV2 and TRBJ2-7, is EPEVTQTPSHQVTQMGQEVILRCVPISNHLYFYWYRQILGQKVEFLVSFYNNEISEKSEIFDDQFSVERPDGSNFTLKIRSTKLEDSAMYFCASRGTSGIQEQYFGPGTRLTVT.